The clone carrying this TCR beta chain was counted only a few times. Its antigen remains unknown. This sequence may be a read error, since a much larger clone differs from it by one base. Trimming at V came to 2 bases and at J to 9 bases, leaving 13 bases not matched to a gene. CDR1 is MNHEY and CDR2 is SVGAGI in the germline V gene. The CDR3 totals 15 residues. The data stem from a study of T cells in Graves' hyperthyroidism and ophthalmopathy. General observations from the study: The majority of expanded thyroid clonotypes above 0.001 also appeared in blood.

RNA transcripts served as the template for amplifying TCR beta CDR3 regions. First-round RT-PCR with HTBI primers amplified the TCR CDR3 region. Each CDR3 protein is one row after TCRdb ran MiXCR on the multiplex PCR reads. The sample has about 590,000 distinct CDR3 sequences, around 14% seen once. The sequence was obtained from a woman aged 30 to 39 with Graves' hyperthyroidism. The specimen sequenced was blood. The V and J genes are TRBV6-5 and TRBJ2-7; 7 bases match TRBD2. The DNA for the CDR3 is TGTGCCAGCAGTTACCCCGGCGGGAGTACCGTGGCGCAGTACTTC. It specifies CASSYPGGSTVAQYF.